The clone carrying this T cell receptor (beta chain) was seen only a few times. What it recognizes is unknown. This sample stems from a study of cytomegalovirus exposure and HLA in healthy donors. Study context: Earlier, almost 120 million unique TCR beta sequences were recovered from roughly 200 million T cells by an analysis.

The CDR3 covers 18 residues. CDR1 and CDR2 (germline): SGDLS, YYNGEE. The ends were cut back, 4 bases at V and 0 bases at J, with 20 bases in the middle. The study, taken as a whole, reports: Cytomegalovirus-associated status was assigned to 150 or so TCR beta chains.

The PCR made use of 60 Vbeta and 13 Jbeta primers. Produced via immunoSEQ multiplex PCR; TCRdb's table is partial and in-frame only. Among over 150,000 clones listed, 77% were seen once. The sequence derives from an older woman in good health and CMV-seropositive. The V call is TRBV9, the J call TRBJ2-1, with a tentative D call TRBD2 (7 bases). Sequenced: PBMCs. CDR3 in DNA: TGTGCCAGCAGCCCCGGAGGGGGGGGTCCGAGCTCCTACAATGAGCAGTTCTTC. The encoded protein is CASSPGGGGPSSYNEQFF.